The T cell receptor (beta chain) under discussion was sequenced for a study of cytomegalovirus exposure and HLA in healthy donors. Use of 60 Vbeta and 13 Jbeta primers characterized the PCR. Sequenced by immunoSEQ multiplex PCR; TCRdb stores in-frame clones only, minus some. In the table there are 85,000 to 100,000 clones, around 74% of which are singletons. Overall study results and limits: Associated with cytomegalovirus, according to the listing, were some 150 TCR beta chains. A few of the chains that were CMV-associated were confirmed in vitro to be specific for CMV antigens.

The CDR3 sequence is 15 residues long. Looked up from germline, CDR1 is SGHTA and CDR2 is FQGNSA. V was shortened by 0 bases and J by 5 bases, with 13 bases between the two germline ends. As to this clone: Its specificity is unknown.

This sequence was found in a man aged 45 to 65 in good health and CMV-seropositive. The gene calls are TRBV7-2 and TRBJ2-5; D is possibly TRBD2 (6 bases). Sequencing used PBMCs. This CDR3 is CASSLAPGGVETQYF. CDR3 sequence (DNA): TGTGCCAGCAGCTTAGCGCCTGGAGGGGTGGAGACCCAGTACTTC.